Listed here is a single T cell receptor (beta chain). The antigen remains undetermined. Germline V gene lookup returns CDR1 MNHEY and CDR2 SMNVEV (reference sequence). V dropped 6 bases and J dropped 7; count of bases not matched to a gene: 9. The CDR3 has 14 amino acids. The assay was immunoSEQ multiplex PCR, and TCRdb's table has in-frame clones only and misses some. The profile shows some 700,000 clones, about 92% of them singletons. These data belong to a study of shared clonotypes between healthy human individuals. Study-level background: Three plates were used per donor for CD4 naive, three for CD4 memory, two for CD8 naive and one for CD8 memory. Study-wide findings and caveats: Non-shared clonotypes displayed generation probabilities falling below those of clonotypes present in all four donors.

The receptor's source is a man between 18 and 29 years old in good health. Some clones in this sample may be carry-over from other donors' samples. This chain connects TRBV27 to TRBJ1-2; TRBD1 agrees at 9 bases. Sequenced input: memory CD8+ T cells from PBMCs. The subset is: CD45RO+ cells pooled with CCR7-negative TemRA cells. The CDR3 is CASREGQGYGGYTF. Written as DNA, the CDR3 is TGTGCCAGCAGGGAGGGACAGGGTTACGGTGGCTACACCTTC.